This TCR beta chain came from a study of control samples from healthy donors and cancer patients. Only in-frame clones appear in the TCRdb table, and some are missing; sequencing was by immunoSEQ multiplex PCR. The sample includes roughly 130,000 clones, nearly 90% seen only once; the top ten take 3.2%. CDR3 length: 15 residues. The receptor comes from a man aged 50-60 years in good health. The sequencing input was blood. The chain couples TRBV21-1 to TRBJ1-3. TRBV21-1 corresponds to a pseudogene. CDR3 DNA sequence: TGTGCCAGCAGCTCCGGACGGGGACGGGGAAACACCATATATTTT. It encodes CASSSGRGRGNTIYF.